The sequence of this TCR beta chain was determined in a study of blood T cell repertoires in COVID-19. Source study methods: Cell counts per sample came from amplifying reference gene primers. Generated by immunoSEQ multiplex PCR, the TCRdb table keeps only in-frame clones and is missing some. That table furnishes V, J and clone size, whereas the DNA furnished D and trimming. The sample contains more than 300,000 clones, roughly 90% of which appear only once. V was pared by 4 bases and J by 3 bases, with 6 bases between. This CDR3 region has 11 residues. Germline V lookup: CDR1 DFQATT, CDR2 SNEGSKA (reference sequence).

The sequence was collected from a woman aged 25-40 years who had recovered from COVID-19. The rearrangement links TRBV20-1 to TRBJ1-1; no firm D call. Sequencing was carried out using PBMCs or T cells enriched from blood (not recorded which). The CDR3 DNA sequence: TGCAGTGCTACCGACTACACTGAAGCTTTCTTT. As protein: CSATDYTEAFF.